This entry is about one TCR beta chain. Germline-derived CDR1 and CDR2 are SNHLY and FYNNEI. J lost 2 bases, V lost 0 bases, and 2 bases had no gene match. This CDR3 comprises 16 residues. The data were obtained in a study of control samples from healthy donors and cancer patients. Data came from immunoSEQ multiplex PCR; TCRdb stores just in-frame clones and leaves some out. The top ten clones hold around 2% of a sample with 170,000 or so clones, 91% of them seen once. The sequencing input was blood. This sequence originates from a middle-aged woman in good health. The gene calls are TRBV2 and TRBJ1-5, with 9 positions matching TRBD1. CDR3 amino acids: CASSEARTGGNQPQHF. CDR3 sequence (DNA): TGTGCCAGCAGTGAAGCTAGGACAGGGGGCAATCAGCCCCAGCATTTT.